The 27 T cell receptor beta chains below were found in one sample sequenced in a study of T cells in Graves' hyperthyroidism and ophthalmopathy. RNA transcripts served as the template for amplifying TCR beta CDR3 regions. TCR CDR3 underwent first-round RT-PCR with the HTBI primer set. One entry per CDR3 protein results from TCRdb running MiXCR on the multiplex PCR reads. This sample has 750,000 to 900,000 distinct CDR3 sequences, with about two fifths found just once. The sample comprised blood. The receptors here all came from a man aged 18 to 30 with Graves' hyperthyroidism.

The chain joins TRBV20-1 to TRBJ2-5, with TRBD1 matching 11 bases. Germline-derived CDR1 and CDR2 are DFQATT and SNEGSKA (reference sequence). With 0 bases clipped from V and 5 bases from J, the junction kept 8 bases outside the gene matches. The length of the CDR3 is 16 residues. The chain's CDR3 is CSARDLDRGRRETQYF. Here the CDR3 DNA reads TGCAGTGCTAGAGATCTGGACAGGGGGCGCAGGGAGACCCAGTACTTC.

This clonotype was counted between two and nine times. The chain has TRBV5-1 and TRBJ2-5; unclear D gene. The germline V gene has CDR1 SGHRS and CDR2 YFSETQ. The ends were cut back, 3 bases at V and 3 bases at J, with 15 bases in the middle. The CDR3 loop spans 15 amino acids. As DNA, the CDR3 is TGCGCCAGCAGCTCCCCGTACCAGGTAGAAGAGACCCAGTACTTC. It yields the protein CASSSPYQVEETQYF.

This chain connects TRBV2 to TRBJ2-2; perhaps D is TRBD1 or TRBD2 (6 bases each). V was cut by 5 bases and J by 5 bases, with 18 bases left in between. The germline CDR1 and CDR2 sequences are SNHLY and FYNNEI. This CDR3 comprises 16 residues. The CDR3: CASSFADRRGTGELFF. The DNA for the CDR3 is TGTGCCAGCAGTTTTGCCGACAGGAGGGGGACCGGGGAGCTGTTTTTT.

The CDR3 is CSARTVGGGDTGELFF. DNA for the CDR3: TGCAGTGCTAGGACCGTAGGGGGCGGTGACACCGGGGAGCTGTTTTTT. The chain employs TRBV20-1 and TRBJ2-2; 7 positions match TRBD1. Germline V gives CDR1 DFQATT, CDR2 SNEGSKA (reference sequence). The CDR3 totals 16 residues. V gave up 3 bases and J gave up 3 bases; unmatched junction bases: 10.

This clonotype was counted many times. The chain couples TRBV10-3 to TRBJ1-2; 10 bases agree with TRBD1. Germline values: CDR1 ENHRY, CDR2 SYGVKD. CDR3 size: 15 residues. V was clipped by 4 bases and J by 6 bases; unmatched bases: 8. The CDR3 bases are TGTGCCATCAGTGGGTCCGACAGGGGGCCAGATGGCTACACCTTC. Protein sequence: CAISGSDRGPDGYTF.

The chain combines TRBV7-9 with TRBJ2-3, with 14 bases fitting TRBD2. CDR1 is SEHNR and CDR2 is FQNEAQ in the germline V gene (reference sequence). After removal of 3 bases from V and 0 bases from J, the junction contained 5 bases not matched to a gene. This CDR3 has 18 residues. This CDR3 reads CASSFSGLAGASTDTQYF. DNA for the CDR3: TGTGCCAGCAGCTTTTCGGGACTAGCGGGAGCTAGCACAGATACGCAGTATTTT.

A few counts support this clonotype. V and J are TRBV19 and TRBJ2-2, with 7 bases that match TRBD1. V was pared by 6 bases and J by 5 bases, with 9 bases of the junction left unmatched. Germline assignment: CDR1 LNHDA and CDR2 SQIVND (reference sequence). This CDR3 has 15 amino acids. CDR3 sequence: CASSLRQGETGELFF. The CDR3, as DNA: TGTGCCAGTAGCCTTCGACAGGGAGAGACCGGGGAGCTGTTTTTT.

The chain combines TRBV20-1 with TRBJ1-5; a weak D match, TRBD1 (5 bases). Germline CDR1 and CDR2: DFQATT and SNEGSKA (reference sequence). Between the trimmed V and J ends, which lost 1 base and 4 bases, there was a span of 17 bases. The CDR3 length is 16 residues. The CDR3 reads CSARGILGGSNQPQHF. In DNA, the CDR3 is TGCAGTGCTAGAGGAATCCTCGGGGGGTCGAATCAGCCCCAGCATTTT.

This clonotype was counted ten times or more. This sequence joins TRBV24-1 and TRBJ2-5; TRBD2 matches at 12 bases. Germline CDR1 and CDR2: KGHDR and SFDVKD. The junction had 6 bases not matched to a gene; V was cut back by 3 bases and J by 2 bases. The CDR3 is made up of 17 amino acids. CDR3 sequence: CATSDPTSGSGQETQYF. The CDR3 DNA sequence: TGTGCCACCAGTGATCCGACTAGCGGGAGTGGTCAAGAGACCCAGTACTTC.

The CDR3 sequence is CASSLDRGAGGQYF. CDR3 in DNA: TGTGCCAGCAGCTTAGATCGCGGGGCCGGCGGGCAGTACTTC. The gene calls are TRBV11-2 and TRBJ2-7; weak D call: TRBD2 (6 bases). The CDR3 runs to 14 residues. Germline V gene sequence: CDR1 SGHAT, CDR2 FQNNGV. The V and J ends lost 0 bases and 9 bases respectively, with 15 bases between them.

This clonotype was observed at least ten times. This rearrangement joins TRBV20-1 to TRBJ2-5, with D possibly being TRBD2 (6 bases). Trimming removed 3 bases at V and 1 base at J, with 18 bases between. The length of the CDR3 is 16 residues. Germline CDR1 is DFQATT and CDR2 is SNEGSKA (reference sequence). The CDR3 here is CSASGVERASQETQYF. CDR3 coding DNA: TGCAGTGCTAGTGGGGTGGAGCGGGCATCCCAAGAGACCCAGTACTTC.

The chain joins TRBV2 to TRBJ1-6; TRBD1 is a possible D gene (5 bases). CDR1 and CDR2 from the germline V gene are SNHLY and FYNNEI. V lost 2 bases to trimming and J lost 10 bases, with 9 bases between them. CDR3 length equals 13 residues. The CDR3 DNA reads TGTGCCAGCAGTGAAATCGGGGACTCACCCCTCCACTTT. It translates to CASSEIGDSPLHF.

This clonotype turned up a few times. The chain is built from TRBV7-9 and TRBJ2-7; D may be TRBD1 (5 bases). The germline gives CDR1 SEHNR, CDR2 FQNEAQ (reference sequence). This CDR3 is built from 12 residues. The V gene lost 5 bases and the J gene lost 5 bases, with 10 bases spanning the gap. The CDR3 here is CASSQGADEQYF. The CDR3 DNA is TGTGCCAGCAGCCAAGGGGCCGACGAGCAGTACTTC.

This chain connects TRBV7-9 to TRBJ1-1; D remains ambiguous. The V gene lost 5 bases and the J gene lost 5 bases, with 18 bases spanning the gap. From germline, CDR1 is SEHNR and CDR2 FQNEAQ (reference sequence). This CDR3 region has 15 residues. The CDR3 DNA sequence: TGTGCCAGCAGCCACCCGATGGGAGTTCAGACTGAAGCTTTCTTT. It translates to CASSHPMGVQTEAFF.

The rearrangement uses TRBV2 and TRBJ1-4; D remains ambiguous. Trimming took 7 bases from V and 7 from J, leaving 13 bases between them. The CDR3 has 13 amino acids. CDR1 SNHLY and CDR2 FYNNEI come from the germline V gene. The CDR3 DNA is TGTGCCAGCAAAAGGAATACAACTGAAAAACTGTTTTTT. It encodes CASKRNTTEKLFF.

This clonotype was recorded once. The rearrangement uses TRBV7-2 and TRBJ1-6; 10 bases match TRBD1. The CDR3 extends over 15 amino acids. Germline CDR1 is SGHTA and CDR2 is FQGNSA. The V segment lost 5 bases and the J segment 7 bases; nucleotides outside the gene matches: 5. CDR3 loop: CASSPGQGNNSPLHF. The CDR3 DNA sequence: TGTGCCAGCAGCCCGGGACAGGGGAACAATTCACCCCTCCACTTT.

This clonotype was picked up a small number of times. The chain carries TRBV14 and TRBJ1-5; D is unresolved. CDR1 and CDR2 (germline): SGHDN, FVKESK. Between the trimmed V and J ends, which lost 0 bases and 9 bases, there was a span of 12 bases. The CDR3 has 14 residues. This chain's CDR3 is CASSQDSRKWPQHF. CDR3 coding DNA: TGTGCCAGCAGCCAAGACTCCCGGAAATGGCCCCAGCATTTT.

This clonotype came up a few times. J is TRBJ1-2 and V is TRBV9; the D gene is possibly TRBD1 (6 bases). In germline, CDR1 is SGDLS, CDR2 YYNGEE. The CDR3 extends over 14 amino acids. V shed 4 bases and J shed 5 bases, with 15 bases lying between them. In DNA form, the CDR3 reads TGTGCCAGCAGCCCCGGGGGGCGGCGGTATGGCTACACCTTC. Amino acids: CASSPGGRRYGYTF.

V is TRBV5-1 and J is TRBJ2-7, with 10 bases identical to TRBD1. The V and J ends lost 5 bases and 5 bases, in that order; junction bases with no gene match: 10. This CDR3 region has 15 residues. Germline V gives CDR1 SGHRS, CDR2 YFSETQ. The CDR3 reads CASSTPDRGNDEQYF. CDR3 DNA: TGCGCCAGCAGTACCCCGGACAGGGGGAACGACGAGCAGTACTTC.

The V gene is TRBV29-1, the J gene TRBJ1-1, with TRBD1 identical over 9 bases. The CDR3 contains 14 residues. V shed 6 bases, J shed 4 bases, and the junction held 9 bases outside the gene matches. CDR1 and CDR2 (germline): SQVTM, ANQGSEA. For the CDR3, the DNA is TGCAGCGTACCTGACAGGGGGGAACGCACTGAAGCTTTCTTT. Protein: CSVPDRGERTEAFF.

In the case of this clonotype: The conserved phenylalanine or tryptophan normally closing the CDR3 is absent here, so this likely arose from a read error. The chain links TRBV7-2 to TRBJ2-7, with TRBD2 as a possible D gene (5 bases). The CDR3 is 15 amino acids. Looked up from germline, CDR1 is SGHTA and CDR2 is FQGNSA. V lost 1 base, J lost 2 bases, and 12 bases lay in between. The DNA for the CDR3 is TGTGCCAGCAGCTTAGGAGACCCGGGAACCTACGAGCAGTACCTC. Its protein product is CASSLGDPGTYEQYL.

Concerning this clonotype itself: Sequence at one end of the junction differs from germline and may be a read error. The rearrangement uses TRBV2 and TRBJ1-1; no definite D call. Germline values: CDR1 SNHLY, CDR2 FYNNEI. The CDR3 runs 13 residues. The DNA of the CDR3 is TGTGCCAACAGTTCCACATTGAACACTGAAGCTTTCTTT. Encoded protein: CANSSTLNTEAFF.

This clonotype was counted once. The chain joins TRBV5-1 to TRBJ2-5; tentative D call: TRBD2 (6 bases). CDR1 and CDR2 (germline): SGHRS, YFSETQ. V lost 4 bases, J lost 5 bases, and 27 bases lay in between. The CDR3 loop spans 18 amino acids. DNA of the CDR3: TGCGCCAGCAGCCACCTTGGGGGGTTTCCTCAGGACGGGGAGACCCAGTACTTC. This codes for CASSHLGGFPQDGETQYF.

A few counts support this clonotype. The chain carries TRBV20-1 and TRBJ2-7; 12 bases align to TRBD2. This CDR3 contains 14 residues. Germline V gives CDR1 DFQATT, CDR2 SNEGSKA (reference sequence). J gave up 5 bases and V 5 bases, and 7 bases lay outside the gene matches. DNA of the CDR3: TGCAGTGCTTCTCTAGCGGGAGGGCCACACGAGCAGTACTTC. It translates to CSASLAGGPHEQYF.

This clonotype was seen at least ten times. The chain joins TRBV9 to TRBJ1-1, with unresolved D. Germline CDR1 SGDLS, CDR2 YYNGEE. V was cut by 3 bases and J by 3 bases, with 15 bases left in between. The CDR3 is made up of 15 amino acids. The CDR3 is CASSAEGGLDTEAFF. DNA of the CDR3: TGTGCCAGCAGCGCAGAGGGAGGGCTCGACACTGAAGCTTTCTTT.

The V gene is TRBV20-1, the J gene TRBJ2-7; TRBD1 matches 7 bases. V trimming: 2 bases; J trimming: 7 bases; junction bases outside the gene matches: 5. The CDR3 has 12 residues. From germline, CDR1 is DFQATT and CDR2 SNEGSKA (reference sequence). As DNA, the CDR3 is TGCAGTGCTAGATCTCGACAGGGTGAGCAGTACTTC. This codes for CSARSRQGEQYF.

This clonotype appeared many times. This chain links TRBV7-9 with TRBJ2-2, with D maybe TRBD1 (6 bases). Germline CDR1 and CDR2: SEHNR and FQNEAQ (reference sequence). The germline V and J ends were trimmed by 10 bases and 3 bases, with 9 bases remaining between them. This CDR3 has 12 amino acids. CDR3 DNA sequence: TGTGCCAAACAGGGCGACACCGGGGAGCTGTTTTTT. Translating gives CAKQGDTGELFF.